Sequencing of this T cell receptor beta chain was carried out in a study of cytomegalovirus exposure and HLA in healthy donors. Study as a whole: For the 300 to 450 genotyped donors, roughly 81% fell within the Caucasian-associated ancestry cluster. Study-wide results and limits: Common viral pathogens seemed to be connected with several of the most significant clusters, according to a later analysis. Apart from CMV serostatus, no immune exposure information was available.

60 Vbeta and 13 Jbeta primers were used in PCR. Only in-frame clones appear in the TCRdb table, and some are missing; sequencing was by immunoSEQ multiplex PCR. Of roughly 130,000 clones in the sample, 76% are singletons; the top ten hold 1.5% to 2%. The germline gives CDR1 SGHTA, CDR2 FQGTGA. The length of the CDR3 is 13 residues. The germline V and J ends were trimmed by 1 base and 4 bases, with 7 bases remaining between them. Turning to this clone: What it recognizes is unknown.

The source is a man aged 35 to 55 in good health and CMV-seronegative. The chain has TRBV7-3 and TRBJ1-1; D is uncertain. Material for sequencing was PBMCs. As DNA, the CDR3 is TGTGCCAGCAGCTTAATGGCGGGCACTGAAGCTTTCTTT. As protein: CASSLMAGTEAFF.